The 16 T cell receptor beta chains presented below share a single source sample, sequenced in a study of blood T cell repertoires in COVID-19. Produced via immunoSEQ multiplex PCR; TCRdb's table is partial and in-frame only. Among roughly 37,000 clones, about 83% were seen once, and the ten largest hold 2%. Sequenced: peripheral blood. Source of these receptors: a man in his fifties or sixties with active COVID-19.

The chain links TRBV5-4 to TRBJ2-3; TRBD2 might be the D (5 bases). This CDR3 is built from 14 residues. V was clipped by 4 bases and J by 6 bases, with 15 bases between them. Germline CDR1 and CDR2: SGHNT and YYREEE (reference sequence). For the CDR3, the DNA is TGTGCCAGCAGCCGGACTCGACTGGCGGATACGCAGTATTTT. Translating it yields CASSRTRLADTQYF.

The rearrangement joins TRBV30 to TRBJ1-5; D is uncertain. V lost 3 bases to trimming and J lost 0 bases, with 6 bases between them. Germline V CDR1 and CDR2: GTSNPN, SVGIG (reference sequence). The CDR3 sequence is 13 residues long. CDR3 region: CAWSGDSNQPQHF. As DNA, the CDR3 is TGTGCCTGGAGCGGAGATAGCAATCAGCCCCAGCATTTT. Full variable domain (missing parts from reference TRBV30 and TRBJ1-5): SQTIHQWPATLVQPVGSPLSLECTVEGTSNPNLYWYRQAAGRGLQLLFYSVGIGQISSEVPQNLSASRPQDRQFILSSKKLLLSDSGFYLCAWSGDSNQPQHFGDGTRLSIL.

The chain joins TRBV6-6 to TRBJ1-1; D ambiguous. The germline gives CDR1 MNHNY, CDR2 SVGAGI (reference sequence). The CDR3 runs to 14 residues. The V end was cut by 2 bases, the J end by 0 bases, with 7 bases between. Here the CDR3 DNA reads TGTGCCAGCAGTTACGGGGAGCTGAACACTGAAGCTTTCTTT. Its translation is CASSYGELNTEAFF.

The chain has TRBV11-3 and TRBJ2-1; 12 positions agree with TRBD2. The length of the CDR3 is 17 residues. V dropped 1 base and J dropped 8; count of bases not matched to a gene: 9. Germline CDR1 and CDR2: SGHNT and YENEEA. The CDR3 coding sequence is TGTGCCAGCAGCTTAGGCCCTTCTAGCGGGGGGGTTCATGAGCAGTTCTTC. Translating gives CASSLGPSSGGVHEQFF.

The chain employs TRBV6-6 and TRBJ1-5; D might be TRBD1 (6 bases). Germline V lookup: CDR1 MNHNY, CDR2 SVGAGI (reference sequence). V was clipped by 6 bases and J by 4 bases, with 19 bases between them. The CDR3 has 16 amino acids. CDR3 nucleotides: TGTGCCAGCAGAGATGGACAGCGCACTCTAAATCAGCCCCAGCATTTT. Translation gives CASRDGQRTLNQPQHF.

This sequence joins TRBV19 and TRBJ2-7, with TRBD1 identical over 7 bases. The CDR3 is 14 amino acids. The trim removed 5 bases at V and 2 bases at J, leaving 6 bases unmatched. Germline CDR1 LNHDA, CDR2 SQIVND (reference sequence). CDR3 nucleotides: TGTGCCAGTAGTCCCCGACAGGGCGCCTACGAGCAGTACTTC. Encoded protein: CASSPRQGAYEQYF.

CDR3 sequence (DNA): TGTGCCAGCAGCCCAGGGGCGGTGAAGGAGACCCAGTACTTC. It yields the protein CASSPGAVKETQYF. The chain is built from TRBV28 and TRBJ2-5; D may be TRBD1 (6 bases). Between the trimmed V and J ends, which lost 6 bases and 5 bases, there was a span of 16 bases. This CDR3 is 14 amino acids long. Germline V CDR1 and CDR2: MDHEN, SYDVKM.

This clone showed up just once. This chain connects TRBV2 to TRBJ1-1; D not resolved. CDR1 and CDR2 from the germline V gene are SNHLY and FYNNEI. V gave up 0 bases and J gave up 4 bases, with 12 bases separating them. CDR3 length equals 15 residues. The CDR3 here is CASSEALWAGTEAFF. CDR3 DNA: TGTGCCAGCAGTGAAGCGCTATGGGCGGGCACTGAAGCTTTCTTT.

This clone has a single count. This chain joins TRBV11-2 and TRBJ2-1; 10 positions match TRBD2. J gave up 4 bases and V 1 base, and 4 bases lay outside the gene matches. The V gene's germline CDR1 is SGHAT and CDR2 FQNNGV. There are 16 residues in the CDR3. The CDR3 protein is CASSLALTSGYNEQFF. The CDR3 DNA reads as TGTGCCAGCAGCTTAGCCCTGACTAGCGGGTACAATGAGCAGTTCTTC.

The V and J genes are TRBV27 and TRBJ2-7; D gene ambiguous. Germline V gene lookup returns CDR1 MNHEY and CDR2 SMNVEV (reference sequence). Trimming removed 2 bases from V and 2 bases from J, with 7 bases in between. The CDR3 runs 13 residues. The CDR3 DNA reads TGTGCCAGCAGTTTAATGGCAGCCTACGAGCAGTACTTC. Translated: CASSLMAAYEQYF.

This chain connects TRBV2 to TRBJ2-7; 8 nucleotides line up with TRBD2. With 7 bases clipped from V and 0 bases from J, the junction kept 5 bases outside the gene matches. This CDR3 has 14 residues. CDR1 is SNHLY, CDR2 FYNNEI, per germline. CDR3 residues: CASTPLAGSYEQYF. DNA of the CDR3: TGTGCCAGCACCCCCCTAGCGGGCTCCTACGAGCAGTACTTC.

V gene TRBV5-4 combines with J gene TRBJ1-1, with 7 bases matching TRBD1. The V segment lost 3 bases and the J segment 3 bases; nucleotides outside the gene matches: 5. Germline V gene sequence: CDR1 SGHNT, CDR2 YYREEE (reference sequence). The CDR3 covers 14 residues. This CDR3 is CASSSPDRYTEAFF. Here the CDR3 DNA reads TGTGCCAGCAGCTCACCGGACAGGTACACTGAAGCTTTCTTT.

The chain couples TRBV6-2 or TRBV6-3 to TRBJ1-5; D is unclear. V was pared by 6 bases and J by 1 base, with 16 bases between. Germline V gene lookup returns CDR1 MNHEY and CDR2 SVGEGT. This CDR3 is built from 16 residues. The CDR3 protein is CASSRGGQFSNQPQHF. The CDR3 nucleotides are TGTGCCAGCAGCCGAGGCGGGCAGTTCAGCAATCAGCCCCAGCATTTT.

This chain joins TRBV6-5 and TRBJ1-2; 7 positions agree with TRBD1. This CDR3 is built from 15 residues. In germline, CDR1 is MNHEY, CDR2 SVGAGI. J was trimmed by 5 bases and V by 5 bases; bases with no gene match: 11. The CDR3 spells CASSRRPGTEYGYTF. The CDR3 bases are TGTGCCAGCAGTCGGCGTCCCGGGACAGAGTATGGCTACACCTTC.

The CDR3 sequence: CASSQDRLGRGVISTDTQYF. CDR3 nucleotide sequence: TGCGCCAGCAGCCAAGATCGTCTAGGGCGGGGGGTCATTAGCACAGATACGCAGTATTTT. The chain couples TRBV4-3 to TRBJ2-3; 8 bases align to TRBD2. In germline, CDR1 is LGHNA, CDR2 YSLEER. V was pared by 0 bases and J by 0 bases, with 14 bases of the junction left unmatched. This CDR3 region has 20 residues.

The chain is built from TRBV5-4 and TRBJ1-2, with TRBD1 matching 10 bases. With 4 bases clipped from V and 5 bases from J, the junction kept 5 bases outside the gene matches. The CDR3 has 14 residues. Looked up from germline, CDR1 is SGHNT and CDR2 is YYREEE (reference sequence). CDR3 nucleotides: TGTGCCAGCAGCCCGCGGGACAGGGGTTATGGCTACACCTTC. It yields the protein CASSPRDRGYGYTF.